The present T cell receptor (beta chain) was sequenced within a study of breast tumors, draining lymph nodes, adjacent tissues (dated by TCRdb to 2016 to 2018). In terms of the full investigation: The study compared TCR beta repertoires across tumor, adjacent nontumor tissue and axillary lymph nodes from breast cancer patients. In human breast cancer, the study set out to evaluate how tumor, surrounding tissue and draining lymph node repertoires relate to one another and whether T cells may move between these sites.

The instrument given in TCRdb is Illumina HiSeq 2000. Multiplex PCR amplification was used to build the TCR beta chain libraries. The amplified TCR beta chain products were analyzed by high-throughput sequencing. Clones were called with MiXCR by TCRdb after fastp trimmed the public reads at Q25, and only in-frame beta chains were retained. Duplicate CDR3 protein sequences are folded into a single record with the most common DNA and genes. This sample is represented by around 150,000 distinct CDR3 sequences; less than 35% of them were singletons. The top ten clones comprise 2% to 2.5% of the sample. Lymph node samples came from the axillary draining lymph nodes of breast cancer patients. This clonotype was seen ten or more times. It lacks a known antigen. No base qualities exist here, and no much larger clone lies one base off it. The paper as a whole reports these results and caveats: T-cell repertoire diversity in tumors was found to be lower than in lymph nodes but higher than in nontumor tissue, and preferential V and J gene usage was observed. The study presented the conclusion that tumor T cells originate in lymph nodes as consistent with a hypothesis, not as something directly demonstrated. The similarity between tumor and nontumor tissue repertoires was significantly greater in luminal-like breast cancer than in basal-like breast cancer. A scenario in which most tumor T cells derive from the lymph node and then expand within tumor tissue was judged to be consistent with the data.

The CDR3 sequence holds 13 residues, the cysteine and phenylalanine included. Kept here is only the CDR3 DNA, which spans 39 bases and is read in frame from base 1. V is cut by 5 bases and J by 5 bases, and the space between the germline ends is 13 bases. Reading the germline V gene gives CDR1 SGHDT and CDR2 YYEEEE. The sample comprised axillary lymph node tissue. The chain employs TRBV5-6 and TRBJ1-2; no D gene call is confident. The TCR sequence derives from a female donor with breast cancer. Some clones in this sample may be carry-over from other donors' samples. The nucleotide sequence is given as TGTGCCAGCAGACTAACGAACAGTTATGGCTACACCTTC. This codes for CASRLTNSYGYTF.